These 32 T cell receptor beta chains came from one sample sequenced in a study of blood T cell repertoires in COVID-19. TCRdb keeps only in-frame clones here, not all; method: immunoSEQ multiplex PCR. The top ten hold approximately 7.5% of the sample, which has hundreds of thousands of clones, around 81% seen once. The sample taken for sequencing was peripheral blood. The receptors were gathered from an elderly woman with COVID-19, enrolled during active disease.

The chain carries TRBV9 and TRBJ1-4, with D unresolved. V lost 2 bases and J 3 bases, leaving 8 bases between the germline ends. Germline loops: CDR1 SGDLS, CDR2 YYNGEE. The CDR3 length is 14 residues. Here the CDR3 reads CASSVGGSNEKLFF. The CDR3, as DNA: TGTGCCAGCAGCGTTGGTGGCTCTAATGAAAAACTGTTTTTT.

The V call is TRBV5-1, the J call TRBJ1-5; a possible D gene is TRBD1 (6 bases). V shed 4 bases and J shed 10 bases, with 15 bases lying between them. The CDR3 runs to 13 residues. The germline CDR1 and CDR2 sequences are SGHRS and YFSETQ. The CDR3 DNA reads as TGCGCCAGCAGCGTGTCAGGGGATAGACCCCAGCATTTT. This sequence encodes CASSVSGDRPQHF. Full variable domain (remainder filled in from reference TRBV5-1 and TRBJ1-5): KAGVTQTPRYLIKTRGQQVTLSCSPISGHRSVSWYQQTPGQGLQFLFEYFSETQRNKGNFPGRFSGRQFSNSRSEMNVSTLELGDSALYLCASSVSGDRPQHFGDGTRLSIL.

This clone was seen just once. The chain carries TRBV2 and TRBJ2-5, with TRBD1 identical over 9 bases. V lost 9 bases to trimming and J lost 5 bases; unmatched junction nucleotides: 7. Germline lookup yields CDR1 SNHLY and CDR2 FYNNEI. The CDR3 has 13 amino acids. For the CDR3, the DNA is TGTGCCAGTAACAGGGGGCTGGGGGAGACCCAGTACTTC. Translation: CASNRGLGETQYF.

This sequence joins TRBV30 and TRBJ1-2; D gene unclear. Germline V gene lookup returns CDR1 GTSNPN and CDR2 SVGIG (reference sequence). Between the trimmed V and J ends, which lost 2 bases and 8 bases, there was a span of 21 bases. The CDR3 contains 15 residues. CDR3 DNA: TGTGCCTGGAGTCGATTGGGCCTCCCGAAACGGGGCTACACCTTC. Translating gives CAWSRLGLPKRGYTF.

This chain links TRBV6-6 with TRBJ2-2; 9 nucleotides match TRBD2. Per the germline V gene, CDR1 is MNHNY and CDR2 is SVGAGI (reference sequence). CDR3 size: 17 residues. Germline trimming cut 5 bases from V and 5 bases from J; bases unmatched to any gene: 12. The CDR3 coding sequence is TGTGCCAGCAGTCCCACTTGGGCGGGGGGGGGTACCGGGGAGCTGTTTTTT. This codes for CASSPTWAGGGTGELFF.

The V gene is TRBV7-9, the J gene TRBJ2-7; a possible D gene is TRBD2 (6 bases). Trimming pared 5 bases from V and 4 bases from J, leaving 18 bases between. This CDR3 has 15 amino acids. The germline V gene encodes CDR1 SEHNR and CDR2 FQNEAQ (reference sequence). The CDR3 loop is CASSPRRGGVYEQYF. For the CDR3, the DNA is TGTGCCAGCAGCCCTCGTCGGGGAGGTGTGTACGAGCAGTACTTC.

The rearrangement joins TRBV6-6 to TRBJ2-2, with a possible D match to TRBD2 (5 bases). Trimming stripped 5 bases from V and 1 base from J, with 11 bases between. The germline CDR1 and CDR2 sequences are MNHNY and SVGAGI (reference sequence). The CDR3 sequence is 15 residues long. CDR3 nucleotides: TGTGCCAGCAGTCTGCGGGTCCAGAACACCGGGGAGCTGTTTTTT. As protein: CASSLRVQNTGELFF.

The J gene is TRBJ2-2, the V gene TRBV5-1, with D maybe TRBD2 (5 bases). Germline values: CDR1 SGHRS, CDR2 YFSETQ. V gave up 1 base and J gave up 8 bases, with 21 bases separating them. This CDR3 is built from 17 residues. DNA for the CDR3: TGCGCCAGCAGCTTGCAACCGGGTCGGACTGCTGCTGGGGAGCTGTTTTTT. Translated: CASSLQPGRTAAGELFF.

This clone was seen just once. The chain joins TRBV13 to TRBJ2-2, with D perhaps TRBD2 (5 bases). This CDR3 spans 14 amino acids. The germline V and J ends were trimmed by 5 bases and 7 bases, with 14 bases remaining between them. The germline gives CDR1 PRHDT, CDR2 FYEKMQ (reference sequence). In DNA form, the CDR3 reads TGTGCCAGCAGCCTCGACACGGGATACGGGGAGCTGTTTTTT. This encodes CASSLDTGYGELFF.

CDR3 sequence reads: CASSPDTANYGYTF. The CDR3 DNA follows: TGTGCCAGCTCACCGGACACGGCTAACTATGGCTACACCTTC. This chain joins TRBV18 and TRBJ1-2, with D perhaps matching TRBD1 (5 bases). Per the germline V gene, CDR1 is KGHSH and CDR2 is LQKENI. CDR3 length equals 14 residues. With 3 bases removed from V and 0 bases from J, the gap between germline ends came to 8 bases.

This rearrangement joins TRBV5-1 to TRBJ1-1; no definite D call. The germline V and J ends were trimmed by 2 bases and 7 bases, with 9 bases remaining between them. CDR3 length: 12 amino acids. CDR1 and CDR2 from the germline V gene are SGHRS and YFSETQ. The CDR3 here is CASSFAGFEAFF. The DNA for the CDR3 is TGCGCCAGCAGCTTTGCGGGGTTTGAAGCTTTCTTT.

The chain uses TRBV4-1 and TRBJ1-5, with D maybe TRBD1 (6 bases). CDR1 MGHRA and CDR2 YSYEKL come from the germline V gene. This CDR3 has 17 residues. The V end lost 1 base, the J end lost 0 bases, and 13 bases lay between the germline ends. In DNA, the CDR3 is TGCGCCAGCAGCCAAGGAAGACAGGTCTCTAGCAATCAGCCCCAGCATTTT. It translates to CASSQGRQVSSNQPQHF.

DNA for the CDR3: TGTGCCACCAGTGATGGGGGACAGGGGACTTTCTTT. It specifies CATSDGGQGTFF. V usage is TRBV24-1 and J usage is TRBJ1-1; 10 nucleotides align to TRBD1. The CDR3 runs 12 residues. With 3 bases clipped from V and 12 bases from J, the junction kept 3 bases outside the gene matches. Germline V gene lookup returns CDR1 KGHDR and CDR2 SFDVKD.

The chain has TRBV4-1 and TRBJ1-6; D unclear. Deletions cut 1 base from V and 3 bases from J, with 13 bases between. Looked up from germline, CDR1 is MGHRA and CDR2 is YSYEKL. The CDR3 spans 17 residues. This CDR3 is CASSQGLAGVYNSPLHF. The DNA for the CDR3 is TGCGCCAGCAGCCAAGGGCTCGCGGGAGTCTATAATTCACCCCTCCACTTT.

The rearrangement links TRBV5-6 to TRBJ1-6; 7 bases map to TRBD1. The CDR3 is 15 amino acids. Germline trimming cut 0 bases from V and 5 bases from J; bases unmatched to any gene: 2. Germline-derived CDR1 and CDR2 are SGHDT and YYEEEE. Here the CDR3 reads CASSLGDRDNSPLHF. The CDR3 nucleotides are TGTGCCAGCAGCTTGGGGGACAGAGATAATTCACCCCTCCACTTT.

The V call is TRBV18, the J call TRBJ1-5; D remains ambiguous. CDR3 length equals 14 residues. V lost 2 bases to trimming and J lost 10 bases, with 15 bases between them. Germline values: CDR1 KGHSH, CDR2 LQKENI. CDR3 DNA sequence: TGTGCCAGCTCACCAACGCAGGAGGAGGCACCCCAGCATTTT. Translated, it gives CASSPTQEEAPQHF.

A single count supports this clone. The chain has TRBV3-1 (or the pseudogene TRBV3-2) and TRBJ1-2, with D tentatively TRBD1 (5 bases). Per the germline V gene, CDR1 is LGHDT and CDR2 is YNNKEL (reference sequence). The CDR3 has 15 residues. V lost 0 bases and J lost 6, with 14 bases in between. Here the CDR3 DNA reads TGTGCCAGCAGCCAAGATTGGCAGGGTAGTAATGGCTACACCTTC. This gives the protein CASSQDWQGSNGYTF.

The J gene is TRBJ1-3, the V gene TRBV2; D unclear. This CDR3 is built from 13 residues. The germline CDR1 and CDR2 sequences are SNHLY and FYNNEI. Trimming removed 6 bases at V and 0 bases at J, with 6 bases between. CDR3 DNA sequence: TGTGCCAGCAGAACGGGCTCTGGAAACACCATATATTTT. This gives the protein CASRTGSGNTIYF.

The rearrangement joins TRBV2 to TRBJ2-4; tentative D call: TRBD1 (5 bases). The germline V and J ends were trimmed by 4 bases and 0 bases, with 13 bases remaining between them. CDR3 length equals 16 residues. The V gene's germline CDR1 is SNHLY and CDR2 FYNNEI. CDR3 sequence reads: CASSVGQGIAKNIQYF. CDR3 DNA sequence: TGTGCCAGCAGTGTCGGGCAGGGAATAGCCAAAAACATTCAGTACTTC.

This rearrangement joins TRBV5-8 to TRBJ2-1; 7 bases agree with TRBD2. This CDR3 has 13 amino acids. Trimming cost V 4 bases and J 4 bases; bases outside gene matches: 2. CDR1 SGHTS and CDR2 YDEGEE come from the germline V gene. The CDR3 DNA follows: TGTGCCAGCAGCCGGACTAGGTACAATGAGCAGTTCTTC. Residues: CASSRTRYNEQFF.

This sequence joins TRBV11-3 and TRBJ2-1, with D tentatively TRBD1 (6 bases). V lost 4 bases and J 6 bases, leaving 13 bases between the germline ends. The CDR3 is made up of 14 amino acids. CDR1 SGHNT and CDR2 YENEEA come from the germline V gene. As DNA, the CDR3 is TGTGCCAGCAGCTCCGGGACATCTATCAATGAGCAGTTCTTC. Its translation is CASSSGTSINEQFF.

The genes are TRBV9 and TRBJ2-2; 12 nucleotides line up with TRBD2. Germline V gene lookup returns CDR1 SGDLS and CDR2 YYNGEE. The length of the CDR3 is 18 residues. The V segment lost 0 bases and the J segment 3 bases; nucleotides outside the gene matches: 6. CDR3 DNA sequence: TGTGCCAGCAGCGTAGGGGCTAGCGGGAGGGCCGACACCGGGGAGCTGTTTTTT. It is translated as CASSVGASGRADTGELFF. The whole variable domain, remainder taken from reference TRBV9 and TRBJ2-2, is DSGVTQTPKHLITATGQRVTLRCSPRSGDLSVYWYQQSLDQGLQFLIQYYNGEERAKGNILERFSAQQFPDLHSELNLSSLELGDSALYFCASSVGASGRADTGELFFGEGSRLTVL.

This chain joins TRBV11-2 and TRBJ1-3; a possible D gene is TRBD1 (6 bases). V was cut by 8 bases and J by 0 bases, with 17 bases left in between. The CDR3 loop spans 16 amino acids. Germline V CDR1 and CDR2: SGHAT, FQNNGV. The CDR3 sequence: CASGARDTSSGNTIYF. The CDR3 DNA reads TGTGCCAGCGGCGCCCGGGACACGAGCTCTGGAAACACCATATATTTT.

The V and J genes are TRBV7-8 and TRBJ1-1; D is unresolved. This CDR3 spans 13 amino acids. Germline CDR1 and CDR2: SGHVS and FQNEAQ. Trimming pared 5 bases from V and 2 bases from J, leaving 9 bases between. CDR3 DNA sequence: TGTGCCAGCAGCCCAGGTCCCAACACTGAAGCTTTCTTT. Protein sequence: CASSPGPNTEAFF.

This chain uses TRBV2 with TRBJ1-2; tentative D call: TRBD1 (5 bases). V lost 6 bases, J lost 5 bases, and 13 bases lay in between. From germline, CDR1 is SNHLY and CDR2 FYNNEI. The CDR3 consists of 13 residues. The CDR3 DNA follows: TGTGCCAGCAGGCTGACAGCCCTATATGGCTACACCTTC. Its translation is CASRLTALYGYTF.

The chain combines TRBV19 with TRBJ2-6, with a weak D call TRBD2 (6 bases). Trimming shortened V by 2 bases and J by 2 bases, and 10 bases separated the two germline ends. From germline, CDR1 is LNHDA and CDR2 SQIVND (reference sequence). CDR3 length: 16 residues. The CDR3 bases are TGTGCCAGTAGTATACCTTGGGGGGCTGGGGCCAACGTCCTGACTTTC. Translated: CASSIPWGAGANVLTF. The full variable domain, in which reference TRBV19 and TRBJ2-6 provide the parts outside the CDR3, is DGGITQSPKYLFRKEGQNVTLSCEQNLNHDAMYWYRQDPGQGLRLIYYSQIVNDFQKGDIAEGYSVSREKKESFPLTVTSAQKNPTAFYLCASSIPWGAGANVLTFGAGSRLTVL.

This chain joins TRBV6-5 and TRBJ2-5, with 7 bases matching TRBD1. The CDR3 loop spans 14 amino acids. The germline gives CDR1 MNHEY, CDR2 SVGAGI. The trim removed 4 bases at V and 8 bases at J, leaving 10 bases unmatched. CDR3 bases: TGTGCCAGCAGTTCGACAGGGACCCGGGGAACCCAGTACTTC. Its protein product is CASSSTGTRGTQYF.

The V call is TRBV29-1, the J call TRBJ2-5, with D unresolved. Germline V CDR1 and CDR2: SQVTM, ANQGSEA. The CDR3 extends over 12 amino acids. V was shortened by 5 bases and J by 4 bases, with 11 bases between the two germline ends. CDR3 region: CSVRFSTETQYF. The DNA of the CDR3 is TGCAGCGTTAGATTCTCTACAGAGACCCAGTACTTC.

This sequence joins TRBV5-1 and TRBJ2-1; 7 bases align to TRBD1. Germline loops: CDR1 SGHRS, CDR2 YFSETQ. The CDR3 runs 14 residues. The trim removed 0 bases at V and 6 bases at J, leaving 3 bases unmatched. CDR3: CASSLGTGGNEQFF. The DNA for the CDR3 is TGCGCCAGCAGCTTGGGGACAGGCGGCAATGAGCAGTTCTTC.

The V call is TRBV6-2 or TRBV6-3, the J call TRBJ2-1, with D perhaps TRBD2 (6 bases). This CDR3 is built from 14 residues. Germline V gene sequence: CDR1 MNHEY, CDR2 SVGEGT. V was shortened by 4 bases and J by 6 bases, with 13 bases between the two germline ends. The CDR3, as DNA: TGTGCCAGCAGTTCCCCGAGGAGGGCCAATGAGCAGTTCTTC. It is translated as CASSSPRRANEQFF.

The chain combines TRBV10-3 with TRBJ1-1; D perhaps matches TRBD1 (6 bases). The CDR3 extends over 14 amino acids. V lost 0 bases and J lost 6, with 11 bases in between. Germline CDR1 and CDR2: ENHRY and SYGVKD. CDR3 coding DNA: TGTGCCATCAGTGAGTCCGGTAAGGGGGCTGAAGCTTTCTTT. Its translation: CAISESGKGAEAFF.

The chain uses TRBV7-3 and TRBJ2-1; the D is unclear. This CDR3 spans 15 amino acids. Germline CDR1 is SGHTA and CDR2 is FQGTGA. V gave up 1 base and J gave up 0 bases, with 7 bases separating them. This CDR3 is CASSLKWSSYNEQFF. The CDR3 nucleotides are TGTGCCAGCAGCTTAAAGTGGAGCTCCTACAATGAGCAGTTCTTC.